The 21 T cell receptor beta chains reported below all come from one sample, sequenced in a study of blood T cell repertoires in COVID-19. Profiled with immunoSEQ multiplex PCR; TCRdb holds only in-frame clones, not every one. The sample contains some 83,000 clones, roughly 89% of which appear only once. The sequenced sample consisted of peripheral blood. These TCRs come from a man aged 45-65 years with acute or convalescent COVID-19.

This chain connects TRBV5-4 to TRBJ2-5; no definite D call. Germline V gives CDR1 SGHNT, CDR2 YYREEE (reference sequence). This CDR3 spans 13 amino acids. V was cut by 0 bases and J by 0 bases, with 3 bases left in between. The CDR3 region has the DNA TGTGCCAGCAGCTTGGCAGACCAAGAGACCCAGTACTTC. It translates to CASSLADQETQYF.

This clone was detected a few times. The chain links TRBV27 to TRBJ2-1, with 9 bases fitting TRBD1. Trimming at V came to 5 bases and at J to 3 bases, leaving 5 bases not matched to a gene. The CDR3 spans 15 residues. The germline CDR1 and CDR2 sequences are MNHEY and SMNVEV (reference sequence). The DNA for the CDR3 is TGTGCCAGCAGTACCGGGACAGGGTTCTACAATGAGCAGTTCTTC. It encodes CASSTGTGFYNEQFF.

This rearrangement joins TRBV9 to TRBJ2-2; D ambiguous. Germline CDR1 and CDR2: SGDLS and YYNGEE. V shed 1 base and J shed 6 bases, with 10 bases lying between them. This CDR3 is 14 amino acids long. CDR3 nucleotide sequence: TGTGCCAGCAGCGTACTTTTTTCGTCCGGGGAGCTGTTTTTT. It specifies CASSVLFSSGELFF.

This clone was picked up a small number of times. The V call is TRBV5-6, the J call TRBJ1-2; tentatively, D is TRBD1 (6 bases). Trimming removed 0 bases from V and 4 bases from J, with 13 bases in between. Looked up from germline, CDR1 is SGHDT and CDR2 is YYEEEE. The CDR3 is 15 amino acids. CDR3 residues: CASSLATGPFYGYTF. The DNA of the CDR3 is TGTGCCAGCAGCTTGGCCACAGGGCCGTTCTATGGCTACACCTTC.

This chain joins TRBV18 and TRBJ1-1, with a possible D match to TRBD1 (5 bases). The V gene lost 4 bases and the J gene lost 0 bases, with 6 bases spanning the gap. From germline, CDR1 is KGHSH and CDR2 LQKENI. CDR3 length: 13 amino acids. The CDR3 coding sequence is TGTGCCAGCTCACTAGGGGTGAACACTGAAGCTTTCTTT. Translating gives CASSLGVNTEAFF. Complete variable domain (other parts from reference TRBV18 and TRBJ1-1): NAGVMQNPRHLVRRRGQEARLRCSPMKGHSHVYWYRQLPEEGLKFMVYLQKENIIDESGMPKERFSAEFPKEGPSILRIQQVVRGDSAAYFCASSLGVNTEAFFGQGTRLTVV.

With regard to this clone: Within the sample, other DNA sequences also encode this same CDR3. The V and J genes are TRBV4-1 and TRBJ2-5, with 8 bases aligning to TRBD1. CDR1 MGHRA and CDR2 YSYEKL come from the germline V gene. V was pared by 1 base and J by 5 bases, with 0 bases of the junction left unmatched. CDR3 length equals 13 residues. Written as DNA, the CDR3 is TGCGCCAGCAGCCAAGGGGACAGGGAGACCCAGTACTTC. Protein product: CASSQGDRETQYF.

The rearrangement links TRBV3-1 (or the pseudogene TRBV3-2) to TRBJ1-4; no reliable D call. Trimming took 4 bases from V and 0 from J, leaving 9 bases between them. The germline V gene has CDR1 LGHDT and CDR2 YNNKEL (reference sequence). This CDR3 has 15 amino acids. CDR3 sequence reads: CASSPSSATNEKLFF. CDR3 bases: TGTGCCAGCAGCCCTTCTAGTGCAACTAATGAAAAACTGTTTTTT.

This chain links TRBV7-3 with TRBJ2-1, with TRBD2 identical over 7 bases. Trimming cost V 3 bases and J 5 bases; bases outside gene matches: 10. The CDR3 consists of 16 residues. CDR1 SGHTA and CDR2 FQGTGA come from the germline V gene. This chain's CDR3 is CASSFSPGLNNNEQFF. In nucleotides, the CDR3 is TGTGCCAGCAGCTTTTCTCCGGGACTAAATAACAATGAGCAGTTCTTC. The variable domain in full, with the rest retrieved from reference TRBV7-3 and TRBJ2-1, is GAGVSQTPSNKVTEKGKYVELRCDPISGHTALYWYRQSLGQGPEFLIYFQGTGAADDSGLPNDRFFAVRPEGSVSTLKIQRTERGDSAVYLCASSFSPGLNNNEQFFGPGTRLTVL.

This chain uses TRBV29-1 with TRBJ2-1; 9 nucleotides align to TRBD1. Germline loops: CDR1 SQVTM, CDR2 ANQGSEA. The CDR3 spans 14 residues. J lost 7 bases, V lost 6 bases, and 10 bases had no gene match. In DNA, the CDR3 is TGCAGCGTGGCCCGGGACAGGGACAGAAATGAGCAGTTCTTC. As protein: CSVARDRDRNEQFF.

The chain joins TRBV3-1 (or the pseudogene TRBV3-2) to TRBJ2-1, with unresolved D. The germline V gene has CDR1 LGHDT and CDR2 YNNKEL (reference sequence). Trimming removed 1 base at V and 7 bases at J, with 8 bases between. The length of the CDR3 is 13 residues. The CDR3 nucleotides read TGTGCCAGCAGCCAAGGAATAGTTAATGAGCAGTTCTTC. Its translation is CASSQGIVNEQFF.

Concerning this clone: Other DNA sequences of this sample code for an identical CDR3. The chain carries TRBV30 and TRBJ2-7; D not resolved. CDR3 length: 12 amino acids. Germline CDR1 GTSNPN, CDR2 SVGIG (reference sequence). V was trimmed by 0 bases and J by 4 bases, leaving 7 bases between them. CDR3 in DNA: TGTGCCTGGAGTGTACTGAGGTACGAGCAGTACTTC. This translates into CAWSVLRYEQYF.

V and J are TRBV9 and TRBJ1-2; the match to TRBD1 covers 7 bases. This CDR3 comprises 15 residues. Looked up from germline, CDR1 is SGDLS and CDR2 is YYNGEE. Trimming took 0 bases from V and 0 from J; bases not matched to a gene: 2. Written as DNA, the CDR3 is TGTGCCAGCAGCGTAGACCAGGGGGCTAACTATGGCTACACCTTC. Translating it yields CASSVDQGANYGYTF. Drawing the rest from reference TRBV9 and TRBJ1-2, the complete variable domain is DSGVTQTPKHLITATGQRVTLRCSPRSGDLSVYWYQQSLDQGLQFLIQYYNGEERAKGNILERFSAQQFPDLHSELNLSSLELGDSALYFCASSVDQGANYGYTFGSGTRLTVV.

In its sample, this clone was seen a few times. J is TRBJ1-1 and V is TRBV19; no firm D call. Germline V gene sequence: CDR1 LNHDA, CDR2 SQIVND (reference sequence). Trimming shortened V by 2 bases and J by 4 bases, and 5 bases separated the two germline ends. The CDR3 extends over 12 amino acids. In DNA, the CDR3 is TGTGCCAGTAGTATAAGGAGCACTGAAGCTTTCTTT. It translates to CASSIRSTEAFF.

The chain has TRBV5-6 and TRBJ2-3; 15 nucleotides agree with TRBD2. The CDR3 consists of 19 residues. The germline V gene encodes CDR1 SGHDT and CDR2 YYEEEE. Trimming took 0 bases from V and 0 from J; bases not matched to a gene: 5. This CDR3 reads CASSLVGLAGGDSTDTQYF. The CDR3 DNA sequence: TGTGCCAGCAGCTTGGTTGGACTAGCGGGAGGGGATAGCACAGATACGCAGTATTTT.

The chain recombines TRBV2 with TRBJ2-4, with 8 bases that match TRBD1. CDR1 and CDR2 from the germline V gene are SNHLY and FYNNEI. The V gene end was trimmed by 6 bases and the J gene end by 7 bases; junction bases not matched to a gene: 5. The CDR3 totals 13 residues. The CDR3 sequence is CASRGTGGNIQYF. The CDR3 DNA reads TGTGCCAGCAGGGGTACAGGGGGGAACATTCAGTACTTC.

The V call is TRBV5-5, the J call TRBJ2-1, with D possibly TRBD2 on 6 matching bases. There are 17 residues in the CDR3. CDR1 and CDR2 (germline): SGHKS, YYEKEE (reference sequence). Trimming pared 0 bases from V and 9 bases from J, leaving 22 bases between. This chain's CDR3 is CASSLEAQRGLASEQFF. The CDR3 region has the DNA TGTGCCAGCAGCTTGGAAGCCCAAAGGGGTCTAGCGAGTGAGCAGTTCTTC.

J is TRBJ2-1 and V is TRBV3-1 (or the pseudogene TRBV3-2), with 13 bases fitting TRBD2. Trimming removed 0 bases from V and 10 bases from J; junction bases left unmatched: 3. The CDR3 has 15 residues. Germline-derived CDR1 and CDR2 are LGHDT and YNNKEL (reference sequence). CDR3 sequence reads: CASSQDRLAGGEQFF. The CDR3 DNA reads as TGTGCCAGCAGCCAAGATCGACTAGCGGGAGGCGAGCAGTTCTTC.

This sequence joins TRBV4-3 and TRBJ1-4, with 7 bases aligning to TRBD1. V shed 0 bases and J 5 bases; nucleotides not matched to a gene: 9. The CDR3 extends over 17 amino acids. CDR1 LGHNA and CDR2 YSLEER come from the germline V gene. This CDR3 is CASSQDHVGQTNEKLFF. The CDR3 DNA reads TGCGCCAGCAGCCAAGATCACGTGGGACAGACAAATGAAAAACTGTTTTTT.

The rearrangement links TRBV29-1 to TRBJ2-7; 7 bases map to TRBD1. Germline loops: CDR1 SQVTM, CDR2 ANQGSEA. The CDR3 is 12 amino acids. V shed 4 bases, J shed 5 bases, and the junction held 5 bases outside the gene matches. CDR3 sequence reads: CSVGTGFDEQYF. The DNA for the CDR3 is TGCAGCGTTGGGACAGGTTTTGACGAGCAGTACTTC.

This chain links TRBV7-2 with TRBJ2-1, with D perhaps matching TRBD2 (7 bases). Germline lookup yields CDR1 SGHTA and CDR2 FQGNSA. The CDR3 totals 17 residues. The V end was cut by 5 bases, the J end by 0 bases, with 17 bases between. CDR3 DNA: TGTGCCAGCAGCCGGGGGGCATCAGGGGCCTCCTACAATGAGCAGTTCTTC. This codes for CASSRGASGASYNEQFF.

This rearrangement joins TRBV11-2 to TRBJ1-1; 9 nucleotides line up with TRBD1. From germline, CDR1 is SGHAT and CDR2 FQNNGV. This CDR3 comprises 16 residues. V lost 5 bases, J lost 0 bases, and 7 bases stayed unmatched. CDR3 nucleotide sequence: TGTGCCAGCAGCCCGCGACAGGGGGGATTGAACACTGAAGCTTTCTTT. As protein: CASSPRQGGLNTEAFF.